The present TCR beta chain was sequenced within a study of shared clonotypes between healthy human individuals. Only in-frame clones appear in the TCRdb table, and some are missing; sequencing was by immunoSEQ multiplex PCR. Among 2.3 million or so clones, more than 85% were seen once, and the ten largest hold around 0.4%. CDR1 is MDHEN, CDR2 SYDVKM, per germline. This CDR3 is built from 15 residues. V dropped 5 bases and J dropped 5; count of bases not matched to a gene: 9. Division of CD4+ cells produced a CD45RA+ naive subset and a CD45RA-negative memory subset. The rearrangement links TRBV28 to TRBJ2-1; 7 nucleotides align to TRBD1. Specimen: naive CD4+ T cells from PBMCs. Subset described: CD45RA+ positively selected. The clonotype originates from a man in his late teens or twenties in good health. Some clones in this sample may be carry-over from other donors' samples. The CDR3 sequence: CASSAPGQNHNEQFF. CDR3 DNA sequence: TGTGCCAGCAGTGCCCCGGGACAGAATCACAATGAGCAGTTCTTC.